The next 11 T cell receptor beta chains were all read from a single sample in a study of PD-L1 blockade in urothelial cancer. The method was immunoSEQ multiplex PCR; TCRdb's version includes in-frame clones alone and lacks a portion of them. The sample lists about 88,000 clones, approximately 91% occurring once. Sequencing was performed on PBMCs, taken around atezolizumab (anti-PD-L1) treatment. These receptors were collected from a man aged 55 to 70 with urothelial cancer.

Written as DNA, the CDR3 is TGTGCCAGCAGCTTGGGGACAGGGGGCCCCTACGAGCAGTACTTC. Protein: CASSLGTGGPYEQYF. V gene TRBV7-3 combines with J gene TRBJ2-7, with 12 bases identical to TRBD1. The J segment lost 2 bases and the V segment lost 3 bases, leaving 2 bases of the junction unmatched. Germline V gene data show CDR1 as SGHTA and CDR2 as FQGTGA. The CDR3 extends over 15 amino acids.

The CDR3 region is CASSLVAGGNQETQYF. CDR3 DNA: TGTGCCAGCAGCTTAGTCGCAGGGGGCAATCAAGAGACCCAGTACTTC. V usage is TRBV7-2 and J usage is TRBJ2-5, with 8 bases lining up with TRBD1. The germline V gene encodes CDR1 SGHTA and CDR2 FQGNSA. With V trimmed by 1 base and J by 2 bases, 6 bases remained unmatched. This CDR3 has 16 residues.

The gene calls are TRBV5-1 and TRBJ2-3; 13 nucleotides match TRBD2. This CDR3 has 15 amino acids. Trimming took 4 bases from V and 1 from J; bases not matched to a gene: 0. Per germline, CDR1 SGHRS and CDR2 YFSETQ. The CDR3 loop is CASSGLAGGTDTQYF. Here the CDR3 DNA reads TGCGCCAGCAGCGGACTAGCGGGGGGCACAGATACGCAGTATTTT.

The J gene is TRBJ2-3, the V gene TRBV7-2; a weak D match, TRBD2 (5 bases). The CDR3 has 14 amino acids. Per germline, CDR1 SGHTA and CDR2 FQGNSA. Trimming stripped 1 base from V and 4 bases from J, with 9 bases between. The CDR3 DNA reads as TGTGCCAGCAGCTTAGGGCTAGCCTCAGATACGCAGTATTTT. It is translated as CASSLGLASDTQYF.

V and J are TRBV5-1 and TRBJ2-1; possible D gene TRBD2, 6 bases. The length of the CDR3 is 13 residues. V was cut by 9 bases and J by 8 bases, with 18 bases left in between. The germline V gene encodes CDR1 SGHRS and CDR2 YFSETQ. The CDR3 reads CATSPGDSYEQFF. As DNA, the CDR3 is TGCGCCACGAGCCCGGGAGACAGTTATGAGCAGTTCTTC.

The V and J genes are TRBV6-6 and TRBJ1-2; D gene unclear. Germline V lookup: CDR1 MNHNY, CDR2 SVGAGI (reference sequence). The length of the CDR3 is 12 residues. Trimming left V 7 bases short and J 2 bases short, with 8 bases between. CDR3 loop: CASIAGNYGYTF. DNA for the CDR3: TGTGCCAGCATAGCGGGCAACTATGGCTACACCTTC.

The chain couples TRBV6-1 to TRBJ2-3; 7 bases align to TRBD2. After removal of 1 base from V and 6 bases from J, the junction contained 7 bases not matched to a gene. The CDR3 extends over 15 amino acids. The germline V gene has CDR1 MNHNS and CDR2 SASEGT. In DNA form, the CDR3 reads TGTGCCAGCAGTGAAGGGACTAGAATATCGGATACGCAGTATTTT. It codes for CASSEGTRISDTQYF.

The chain links TRBV28 to TRBJ2-7; 11 bases agree with TRBD1. The J segment lost 6 bases and the V segment lost 6 bases, leaving 13 bases of the junction unmatched. Germline V CDR1 and CDR2: MDHEN, SYDVKM. The CDR3 spans 16 residues. CDR3 nucleotide sequence: TGTGCCAGCAGCCAAACCTGGACAGGGGGCGCTTCCGAGCAGTACTTC. Residues: CASSQTWTGGASEQYF.

V usage is TRBV2 and J usage is TRBJ2-4; TRBD1 matches 9 bases. CDR3 length: 18 amino acids. CDR1 SNHLY and CDR2 FYNNEI come from the germline V gene. Losses at the gene ends were 2 bases for V and 6 bases for J; bases not matched to a gene: 14. The CDR3 spells CASSERDRDHPTRNIQYF. The DNA of the CDR3 is TGTGCCAGCAGTGAAAGGGACAGGGACCACCCAACCAGAAACATTCAGTACTTC.

This chain connects TRBV5-1 to TRBJ2-5, with 8 bases lining up with TRBD2. The CDR3 runs 13 residues. In germline, CDR1 is SGHRS, CDR2 YFSETQ. Trimming cost V 5 bases and J 5 bases; bases outside gene matches: 5. The DNA of the CDR3 is TGCGCCAGCAGAATCGGGGGGGACGAGACCCAGTACTTC. It encodes CASRIGGDETQYF.

The chain carries TRBV10-2 and TRBJ2-3; TRBD2 matches 7 bases. The V gene's germline CDR1 is WSHSY and CDR2 SAAADI. J was trimmed by 4 bases and V by 7 bases; bases with no gene match: 14. The CDR3 loop spans 16 amino acids. The CDR3, as DNA: TGCGCCAGCACCCACCCTGGGGGAGGGCGGCCAGATACGCAGTATTTT. Translation gives CASTHPGGGRPDTQYF.